This T cell receptor beta chain emerged from a study of T cell clonotyping in hematopoietic cell transplantation. Study observations and caveats: After transplant, recipient diversity fell while pathologically expanded clonotypes grew through day 180. Without cell sorting, CD4 versus CD8 contributions remain unresolved. Few recipient clonotypes overlapped donors; over 95% were de novo at given depth.

Recipient blood drawn about 28 days pretransplant and days 30, 100, 180 after. This CDR3 is 14 amino acids long. Germline CDR1 and CDR2: GTSNPN and SVGIG (reference sequence). Germline trimming cut 1 base from V and 8 bases from J; bases unmatched to any gene: 10. Here immunoSEQ multiplex PCR was the method, and the copy in TCRdb shows in-frame clones only, minus some. The sample contains roughly 29,000 clones, around nine tenths of which appear only once. Note on this clone: Its cognate antigen is unknown.

This sequence originates from a female patient in her fifties who had an allogeneic stem cell transplant from a related donor, so the T cells may come from the graft donor. Some clones in this sample may be carry-over from other donors' samples. The sequenced sample was PBMCs, obtained 100 days after allogeneic stem cell transplant. The J gene is TRBJ2-7, the V gene TRBV30; 8 positions match TRBD2. The CDR3 nucleotides are TGTGCCTGGAGTGGACTAGCGCCGTCTACGAAGCAGTACTTC. This encodes CAWSGLAPSTKQYF.